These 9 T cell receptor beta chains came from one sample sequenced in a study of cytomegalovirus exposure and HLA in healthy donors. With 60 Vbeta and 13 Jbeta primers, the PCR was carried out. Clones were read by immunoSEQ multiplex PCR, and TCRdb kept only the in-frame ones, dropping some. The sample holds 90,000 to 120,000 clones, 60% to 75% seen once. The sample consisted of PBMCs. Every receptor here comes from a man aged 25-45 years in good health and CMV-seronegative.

The CDR3 coding sequence is TGTGCCAGCAGCCCCTCGGGGGACCTCCAAGAGACCCAGTACTTC. Residues: CASSPSGDLQETQYF. V usage is TRBV7-9 and J usage is TRBJ2-5; possible D gene TRBD2, 6 bases. Between the trimmed V and J ends, which lost 5 bases and 1 base, there was a span of 14 bases. Germline lookup yields CDR1 SEHNR and CDR2 FQNEAQ (reference sequence). This CDR3 is 15 amino acids long.

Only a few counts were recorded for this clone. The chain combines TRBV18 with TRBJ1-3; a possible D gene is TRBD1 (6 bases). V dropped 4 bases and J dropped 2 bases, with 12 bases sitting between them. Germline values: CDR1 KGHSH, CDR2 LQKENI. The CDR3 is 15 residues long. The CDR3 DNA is TGTGCCAGCTCACTGGCACAGGGAACTGGAAACACCATATATTTT. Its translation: CASSLAQGTGNTIYF.

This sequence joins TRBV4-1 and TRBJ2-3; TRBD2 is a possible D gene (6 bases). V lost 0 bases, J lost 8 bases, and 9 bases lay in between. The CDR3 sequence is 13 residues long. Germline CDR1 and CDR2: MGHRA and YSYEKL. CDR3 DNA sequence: TGCGCCAGCAGCCAAGAGGCGGAGGGTACGCAGTATTTT. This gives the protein CASSQEAEGTQYF.

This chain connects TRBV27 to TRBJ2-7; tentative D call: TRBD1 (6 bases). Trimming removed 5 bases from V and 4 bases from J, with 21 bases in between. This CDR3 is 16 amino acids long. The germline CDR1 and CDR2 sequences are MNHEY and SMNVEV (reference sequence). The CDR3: CASSHSSGELSYEQYF. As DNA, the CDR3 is TGTGCCAGCAGTCATTCCTCAGGGGAGCTTTCGTACGAGCAGTACTTC.

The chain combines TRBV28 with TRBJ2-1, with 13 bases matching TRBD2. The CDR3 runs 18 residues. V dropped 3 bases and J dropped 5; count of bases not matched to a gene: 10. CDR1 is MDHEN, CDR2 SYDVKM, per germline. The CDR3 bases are TGTGCCAGCAGTTTCGGGACTAGCGGGGTACCGAGGGACAATGAGCAGTTCTTC. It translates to CASSFGTSGVPRDNEQFF.

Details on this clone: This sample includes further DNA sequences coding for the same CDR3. The CDR3 protein is CATVHGYEQYF. CDR3 bases: TGTGCCACCGTACATGGCTACGAGCAGTACTTC. This chain uses TRBV19 with TRBJ2-7; no clear D gene. Looked up from germline, CDR1 is LNHDA and CDR2 is SQIVND (reference sequence). V lost 10 bases and J lost 3, with 10 bases in between. The CDR3 extends over 11 amino acids.

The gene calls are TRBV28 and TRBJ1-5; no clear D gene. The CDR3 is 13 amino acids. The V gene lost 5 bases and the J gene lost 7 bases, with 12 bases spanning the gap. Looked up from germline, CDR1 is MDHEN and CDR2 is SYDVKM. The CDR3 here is CASSIGGIQPQHF. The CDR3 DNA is TGTGCCAGCAGTATAGGAGGAATCCAGCCCCAGCATTTT.

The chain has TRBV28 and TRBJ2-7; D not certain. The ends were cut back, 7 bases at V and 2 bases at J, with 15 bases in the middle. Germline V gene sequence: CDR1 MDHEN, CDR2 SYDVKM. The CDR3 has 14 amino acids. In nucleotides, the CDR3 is TGTGCCAGCAACCCCCGCGCCCTCACCTACGAGCAGTACTTC. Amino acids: CASNPRALTYEQYF.

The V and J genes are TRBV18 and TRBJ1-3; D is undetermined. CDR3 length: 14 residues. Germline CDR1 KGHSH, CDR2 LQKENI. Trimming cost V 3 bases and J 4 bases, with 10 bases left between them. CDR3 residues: CASSPGGQGNTIYF. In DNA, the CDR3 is TGTGCCAGCTCACCGGGAGGGCAAGGAAACACCATATATTTT.